This T cell receptor (beta chain) was recovered during a study of CD4 T cells in relation to SARS-CoV-2 and coronaviruses. This clone has just a few counts. Its antigen is currently unknown. The unexposed donors gave CD4+ T cells in about 2010-2019, prior to COVID-19. After about 10 days of culture, CD4+ T cells were isolated. As cell numbers allowed, unexposed-donor CD4+ T cells faced SARS-CoV-2 S/N and four cold-coronavirus spikes. Only in-frame clones appear in the TCRdb table, and some are missing; sequencing was by immunoSEQ multiplex PCR. The data hold around 22,000 clones, with around four fifths observed a single time. CDR1 is MNHNY, CDR2 SVGAGI, per germline (reference sequence). V lost 0 bases, J lost 4 bases, and 10 bases lay in between. The length of the CDR3 is 15 residues.

V usage is TRBV6-6 and J usage is TRBJ2-1; D possibly uses TRBD1 or TRBD2 (5 bases each). This TCR derives from a human donor in good health. Sequenced sample: CD4+ T cells from PBMCs, cultured in vitro. CDR3 residues: CASSYSGTAYNEQFF. The DNA for the CDR3 is TGTGCCAGCAGTTACTCTGGGACGGCATACAATGAGCAGTTCTTC.